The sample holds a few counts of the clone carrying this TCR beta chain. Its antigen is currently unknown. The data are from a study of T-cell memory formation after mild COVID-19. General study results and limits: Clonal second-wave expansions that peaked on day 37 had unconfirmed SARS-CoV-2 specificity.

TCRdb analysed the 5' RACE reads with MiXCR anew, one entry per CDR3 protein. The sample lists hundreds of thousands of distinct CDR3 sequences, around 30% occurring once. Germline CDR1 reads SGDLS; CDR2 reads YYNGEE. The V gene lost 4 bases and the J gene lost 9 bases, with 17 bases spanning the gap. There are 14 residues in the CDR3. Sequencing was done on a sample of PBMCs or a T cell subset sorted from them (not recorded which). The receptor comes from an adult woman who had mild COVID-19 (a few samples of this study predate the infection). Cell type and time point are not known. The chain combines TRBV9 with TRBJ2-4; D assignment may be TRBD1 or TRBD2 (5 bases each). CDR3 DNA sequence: TGTGCCAGCAGCCAAGCAGAGGGTCAGGGCATTCAGTACTTC. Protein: CASSQAEGQGIQYF.